A selection of T cell receptor beta chains follows, all from one sample in a study of blood T cell repertoires in COVID-19. Profiled with immunoSEQ multiplex PCR; TCRdb holds only in-frame clones, not every one. Of approximately 220,000 clones listed, 80% were seen once; the top ten hold 6.5% to 8.5%. Input material: PBMCs or T cells enriched from blood (not recorded which). The receptors originated from a woman in her thirties or forties with acute COVID-19. Each CDR3 is given with its conserved first and last residue. Each record gives: D gene, J gene, V gene, CDR3 protein. D genes are given only for firm matches.

d_gene: TRBD1
j_gene: TRBJ1-1
v_gene: TRBV25-1
CDR3aa: CASSRTGREAFF

d_gene: .
j_gene: TRBJ1-2
v_gene: TRBV24-1
CDR3aa: CATSDLGSGYTF

d_gene: .
j_gene: TRBJ1-6
v_gene: TRBV19
CDR3aa: CASKEGGSPLHF

d_gene: .
j_gene: TRBJ2-3
v_gene: TRBV5-1
CDR3aa: CASTTDFGTDTQYF

d_gene: TRBD1
j_gene: TRBJ1-3
v_gene: TRBV18
CDR3aa: CASSPTGGRSLSGNTIYF

d_gene: TRBD2
j_gene: TRBJ2-3
v_gene: TRBV7-3
CDR3aa: CASSSLGLEADTQYF

d_gene: .
j_gene: TRBJ2-7
v_gene: TRBV3-1/TRBV3-2
CDR3aa: CASSQEPSSYEQYF

d_gene: TRBD2
j_gene: TRBJ2-3
v_gene: TRBV28
CDR3aa: CASSFGLAGITDTQYF

d_gene: .
j_gene: TRBJ1-1
v_gene: TRBV7-9
CDR3aa: CASSPTAVNTEAFF

d_gene: TRBD1
j_gene: TRBJ1-3
v_gene: TRBV5-1
CDR3aa: CASSLGTGGNTIYF

d_gene: TRBD2
j_gene: TRBJ2-3
v_gene: TRBV11-2
CDR3aa: CASSLEGGGTDTQYF

d_gene: .
j_gene: TRBJ1-2
v_gene: TRBV5-1
CDR3aa: CASSLEADSSNYGYTF

d_gene: TRBD1
j_gene: TRBJ1-2
v_gene: TRBV27
CDR3aa: CASRDRGSGGYTF

d_gene: .
j_gene: TRBJ1-2
v_gene: TRBV28
CDR3aa: CGGGRRDYGYTF

d_gene: .
j_gene: TRBJ1-3
v_gene: TRBV19
CDR3aa: CASNIGTFSGNTIYF

d_gene: .
j_gene: TRBJ1-4
v_gene: TRBV18
CDR3aa: CASSPLQEFGEKLFF

d_gene: .
j_gene: TRBJ2-3
v_gene: TRBV13
CDR3aa: CASSLGAPGLADTQYF

d_gene: .
j_gene: TRBJ1-2
v_gene: TRBV10-3
CDR3aa: CAIRATEDYTF

d_gene: TRBD1
j_gene: TRBJ2-1
v_gene: TRBV14
CDR3aa: CASSLLTGADYNEQFF

d_gene: .
j_gene: TRBJ1-3
v_gene: TRBV30
CDR3aa: CAWGVRGGNTIYF

d_gene: .
j_gene: TRBJ2-7
v_gene: TRBV7-6
CDR3aa: CASSLDPAYEQYF

d_gene: TRBD1
j_gene: TRBJ1-2
v_gene: TRBV7-2
CDR3aa: CASSLAGDSWGYGYTF

d_gene: .
j_gene: TRBJ1-4
v_gene: TRBV6-5
CDR3aa: CASRNSNLLFF

d_gene: .
j_gene: TRBJ2-2
v_gene: TRBV19
CDR3aa: CASSLAVSPGRELFF

d_gene: TRBD2
j_gene: TRBJ2-7
v_gene: TRBV19
CDR3aa: CASSRTSGIYEQYF

d_gene: TRBD2
j_gene: TRBJ2-7
v_gene: TRBV19
CDR3aa: CASSKGGRNYEQYF

d_gene: TRBD1
j_gene: TRBJ1-2
v_gene: TRBV28
CDR3aa: CASSLGMETGWGYTF

d_gene: .
j_gene: TRBJ2-7
v_gene: TRBV20-1
CDR3aa: CSASKGTSSSYEQYF

d_gene: TRBD2
j_gene: TRBJ2-5
v_gene: TRBV5-1
CDR3aa: CASSSYGLGTSGQETQYF

d_gene: .
j_gene: TRBJ1-4
v_gene: TRBV7-8
CDR3aa: CASSSRPQTNEKLFF

d_gene: .
j_gene: TRBJ2-1
v_gene: TRBV5-1
CDR3aa: CASSLAAQGFDEQFF

d_gene: .
j_gene: TRBJ2-2
v_gene: TRBV5-1
CDR3aa: CASSLAEVANTGELFF

d_gene: TRBD2
j_gene: TRBJ2-3
v_gene: TRBV10-3
CDR3aa: CASLAGGLTDTQYF

d_gene: TRBD1
j_gene: TRBJ1-6
v_gene: TRBV19
CDR3aa: CASSRTGTGVSPLHF

d_gene: .
j_gene: TRBJ1-5
v_gene: TRBV15
CDR3aa: CATSGKQGQPQHF

d_gene: .
j_gene: TRBJ1-1
v_gene: TRBV29-1
CDR3aa: CSVGRGAFQNTEAFF

d_gene: TRBD2
j_gene: TRBJ2-3
v_gene: TRBV7-3
CDR3aa: CASSPSTSGFTDTQYF

d_gene: TRBD1
j_gene: TRBJ2-1
v_gene: TRBV6-6
CDR3aa: CASSRQGQIYNEQFF

d_gene: .
j_gene: TRBJ1-6
v_gene: TRBV6-5
CDR3aa: CASSYRGRTYNSPLHF

d_gene: TRBD2
j_gene: TRBJ2-5
v_gene: TRBV19
CDR3aa: CASSSGTSETQYF

d_gene: TRBD2
j_gene: TRBJ2-3
v_gene: TRBV5-4
CDR3aa: CASSLGLAADTQYF

d_gene: .
j_gene: TRBJ1-5
v_gene: TRBV29-1
CDR3aa: CSVEELAGQPQHF

d_gene: .
j_gene: TRBJ1-2
v_gene: TRBV28
CDR3aa: CASSFSNYGYTF

d_gene: TRBD2
j_gene: TRBJ2-2
v_gene: TRBV28
CDR3aa: CASSLVLAGVSGELFF

d_gene: .
j_gene: TRBJ1-1
v_gene: TRBV10-3
CDR3aa: CAISESGEGTEAFF

d_gene: .
j_gene: TRBJ2-1
v_gene: TRBV6-1
CDR3aa: CASSETRASRYNEQFF

d_gene: TRBD1
j_gene: TRBJ2-1
v_gene: TRBV29-1
CDR3aa: CSVEETGYGQFF

d_gene: TRBD1
j_gene: TRBJ1-5
v_gene: TRBV4-2
CDR3aa: CASSPGQSNQPQHF

d_gene: TRBD1
j_gene: TRBJ1-2
v_gene: TRBV27
CDR3aa: CASTSQGAGYGYTF

d_gene: TRBD1
j_gene: TRBJ1-1
v_gene: TRBV6-5
CDR3aa: CASSLSGQGTEAFF

d_gene: .
j_gene: TRBJ2-1
v_gene: TRBV2
CDR3aa: CASNRGIYNEQFF

d_gene: TRBD1
j_gene: TRBJ2-1
v_gene: TRBV2
CDR3aa: CASTPDRGTYNEQFF

d_gene: .
j_gene: TRBJ1-1
v_gene: TRBV5-1
CDR3aa: CASSPESDWNTEAFF

d_gene: TRBD2
j_gene: TRBJ2-1
v_gene: TRBV7-9
CDR3aa: CASSGTSVTYNEQFF

d_gene: TRBD2
j_gene: TRBJ2-3
v_gene: TRBV30
CDR3aa: CAWSRLAGTETQYF

d_gene: .
j_gene: TRBJ1-2
v_gene: TRBV2
CDR3aa: CASGQIANYGYTF

d_gene: TRBD1
j_gene: TRBJ1-4
v_gene: TRBV25-1
CDR3aa: CASSEGTGVEKLFF